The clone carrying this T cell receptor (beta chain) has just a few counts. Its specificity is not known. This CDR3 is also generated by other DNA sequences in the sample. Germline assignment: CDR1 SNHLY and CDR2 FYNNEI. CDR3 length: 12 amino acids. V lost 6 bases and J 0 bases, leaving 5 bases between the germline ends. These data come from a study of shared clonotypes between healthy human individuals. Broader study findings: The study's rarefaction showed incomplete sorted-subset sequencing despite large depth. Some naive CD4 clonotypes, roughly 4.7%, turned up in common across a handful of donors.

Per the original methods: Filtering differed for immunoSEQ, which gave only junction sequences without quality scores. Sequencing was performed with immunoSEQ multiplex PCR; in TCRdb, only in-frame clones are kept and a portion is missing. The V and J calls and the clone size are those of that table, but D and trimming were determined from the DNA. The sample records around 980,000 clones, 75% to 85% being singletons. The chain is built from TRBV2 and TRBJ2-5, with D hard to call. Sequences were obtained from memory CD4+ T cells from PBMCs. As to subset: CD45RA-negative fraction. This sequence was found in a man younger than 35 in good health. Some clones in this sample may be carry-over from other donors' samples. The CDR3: CASSLYQETQYF. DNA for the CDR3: TGTGCCAGCAGCCTATACCAAGAGACCCAGTACTTC. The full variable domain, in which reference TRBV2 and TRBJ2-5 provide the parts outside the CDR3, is EPEVTQTPSHQVTQMGQEVILRCVPISNHLYFYWYRQILGQKVEFLVSFYNNEISEKSEIFDDQFSVERPDGSNFTLKIRSTKLEDSAMYFCASSLYQETQYFGPGTRLLVL.